This T cell receptor beta chain was found in a study of blood T cell repertoires in COVID-19. Study-wide background: There were acute and convalescent COVID-19 samples, and they came from the United States, Italy and Spain. PBMCs, B-cell-depleted T cells, or T cells provided the cDNA or gDNA that made up the material.

Per the original methods: Amplified reference gene primers provided the basis for estimating nucleated cell counts. Assay: immunoSEQ multiplex PCR; the TCRdb copy retains only in-frame clones and omits some. Clone size and V and J calls were adopted from that table, with D and trimming inferred from the DNA. The profile shows some 220,000 clones, around 82% of them singletons. Losses at the gene ends were 2 bases for V and 6 bases for J; bases not matched to a gene: 7. There are 15 residues in the CDR3. Germline CDR1 SGDLS, CDR2 YYNGEE. This sequence originates from a human donor in a cohort sampled during active COVID-19. The source material was peripheral blood. The rearrangement joins TRBV9 to TRBJ2-3, with 9 bases that match TRBD2. DNA of the CDR3: TGTGCCAGCAGCGTTAGCGGGAGAAGGGGGGATACGCAGTATTTT. Its protein is CASSVSGRRGDTQYF. Using reference TRBV9 and TRBJ2-3 for the parts outside the CDR3, the full variable domain is DSGVTQTPKHLITATGQRVTLRCSPRSGDLSVYWYQQSLDQGLQFLIQYYNGEERAKGNILERFSAQQFPDLHSELNLSSLELGDSALYFCASSVSGRRGDTQYFGPGTRLTVL.